Sequencing of this TCR beta chain was carried out in a study of cytomegalovirus exposure and HLA in healthy donors. Profiling relied on immunoSEQ multiplex PCR, and the TCRdb table lists in-frame clones only, not all of them. This sample carries some 250,000 clones, approximately 86% of them seen once, and the ten largest clones take around 1.2%. Deletions cut 0 bases from V and 2 bases from J, with 11 bases between. Per the germline V gene, CDR1 is LNHNV and CDR2 is YYDKDF (reference sequence). The CDR3 is 15 amino acids. General study findings and limits: The authors confirmed in vitro that a few CMV-associated chains were specific for CMV antigens. First-cohort TCR clusters tended to co-occur in the 95 to 150 validation repertoires, a later analysis found. Among TCR beta chains, those listed as cytomegalovirus-associated numbered fewer than 200.

On this clone itself: What it binds is unknown.

Separate from the approximately 720-subject first cohort, the roughly 120-subject validation cohort was the one that the donors belonged to. The sequence was obtained from a woman aged 25 to 39 in good health and CMV-seropositive. Material for sequencing was PBMCs. The chain is built from TRBV15 and TRBJ2-7, with TRBD2 as a possible D gene (6 bases). The CDR3 reads CATSRDPGTPYEQYF. The DNA of the CDR3 is TGTGCCACCAGCAGAGACCCCGGGACTCCCTACGAGCAGTACTTC.